This TCR beta chain came from a study of blood T cell repertoires in COVID-19. Study summary: There were acute and convalescent COVID-19 samples, and they came from the United States, Italy and Spain. The analysed material was cDNA or gDNA that came from T cells, B-cell-depleted T cells, or PBMCs.

In the authors' workflow: Cell counts per sample came from amplifying reference gene primers. Produced via immunoSEQ multiplex PCR; TCRdb's table is partial and in-frame only. The V and J calls and clone size are taken from that table; D and trimming were inferred from the DNA. The top ten hold around 1.5% of the sample, which has just under 150,000 clones, approximately 90% seen once. Germline values: CDR1 SGHRS, CDR2 YFSETQ. CDR3 length equals 14 residues. The junction had 5 bases not matched to a gene; V was cut back by 0 bases and J by 10 bases. This receptor was taken from a human donor in a cohort sampled during active COVID-19. The sample taken for sequencing was peripheral blood. The chain couples TRBV5-1 to TRBJ1-4, with 8 bases aligning to TRBD1. The CDR3 protein is CASSLDRGYGKLFF. The CDR3 bases are TGCGCCAGCAGCTTGGACAGGGGGTATGGAAAACTGTTTTTT. The full variable domain, with the rest looked up from reference TRBV5-1 and TRBJ1-4, is KAGVTQTPRYLIKTRGQQVTLSCSPISGHRSVSWYQQTPGQGLQFLFEYFSETQRNKGNFPGRFSGRQFSNSRSEMNVSTLELGDSALYLCASSLDRGYGKLFFGSGTQLSVL.